This TCR beta chain was sequenced during a study of blood T cells in healthy people across ages. A second PCR of roughly 7 to 11 cycles used a sample-barcoded 5' primer and a J-beta primer mix. One entry per CDR3 protein, called by TCRdb with MiXCR from the 5' RACE reads. The data contain 700,000 or so distinct CDR3 sequences, about 24% of them singletons. Every donor gave 9 to 10 milliliters of peripheral blood. Findings and limits, study-wide: Any changes in expanded clonotypes were possibly confounded, as donor CMV status remained unknown. Older age coincided with a roughly linear decline in TCR beta diversity per million T cells. PBMCs went unsorted, and a conclusive naive versus antigen-experienced comparison was therefore prevented.

Comment on this clonotype: Antigen: not known.

Germline V CDR1 and CDR2: SGHRS, YFSETQ. The CDR3 is made up of 14 amino acids. V shed 2 bases, J shed 8 bases, and the junction held 6 bases outside the gene matches. V gene TRBV5-1 combines with J gene TRBJ2-1; 8 bases line up with TRBD1. Sequencing used blood. The sequence derives from a man between 65 and 85 years old in good health. The CDR3 DNA reads as TGCGCCAGCAGCTTATTGACAGGGGTGGATGAGCAGTTCTTC. Protein: CASSLLTGVDEQFF.